This record looks at one T cell receptor beta chain sequence and its context. Different DNA sequences within this sample yield the same CDR3. Cells designated naive CD8 were CD45RO-negative and were positively selected for CCR7, with terminally differentiated effector memory CD45RA+ cells excluded. Trimming took 2 bases from V and 3 from J, leaving 8 bases between them. The CDR3 loop spans 13 amino acids. From germline, CDR1 is MNHEY and CDR2 SMNVEV (reference sequence). The data stem from a study of shared clonotypes between healthy human individuals. Repertoires were generated with immunoSEQ multiplex PCR, while TCRdb's copy carries only in-frame clones and drops some. The table shows around 2.1 million clones, with more than 85% occurring only once.

This sequence joins TRBV27 and TRBJ2-7; possibly TRBD1 for D (5 bases). This clonotype was obtained from a man younger than 35 in good health. Some clones in this sample may be carry-over from other donors' samples. What was sequenced was naive CD8+ T cells from PBMCs. The CDR3 loop reads CASSLTGNYEQYF. The CDR3 DNA sequence: TGTGCCAGCAGTTTAACAGGAAACTACGAGCAGTACTTC.